Included here is one T cell receptor (beta chain) sequence, with context. Antigen unknown. This sample stems from a study of persistence of HIV-infected CD4 T cells. The study, taken as a whole, reports: Antigen-responding cells were enriched for degenerate expanded CDR3beta sequences. CMV- and Gag-responding cells had lower TCRbeta richness than CD3/CD28-responding cells. The rare CMV-responding cells with HIV-1 proviruses were not separately TCR-sequenced.

The CDR3 has 15 amino acids. Germline CDR1 MNHEY, CDR2 SVGAGI. After removal of 4 bases from V and 8 bases from J, the junction contained 12 bases not matched to a gene. Cells were stimulated nonspecifically with anti-CD3/anti-CD28 magnetic beads. CD4+ T cells upregulating both CD40 ligand and CD69 were sorted as responding cells. Undetectable plasma HIV-1 RNA below 50 copies/mL lasted at least 4 years. Sequencing used immunoSEQ version 4 in survey mode. Method: immunoSEQ multiplex PCR; TCRdb's copy keeps in-frame clones and lacks some. This repertoire shows over 35,000 clones, more than 70% found once; its top ten account for over 1%.

This chain connects TRBV6-5 to TRBJ1-2, with 8 bases aligning to TRBD1. The specimen was CD4+ T cells sorted from PBMCs after approximately 19-hour stimulation, collected from a patient who received antiretroviral therapy. This clonotype originated in an adult man with HIV who was CMV-seropositive. This chain's CDR3 is CASSSPDRERRGYTF. For the CDR3, the DNA is TGTGCCAGCAGTTCACCGGACAGGGAACGTAGAGGCTACACCTTC.